This T cell receptor (beta chain) originates from a study of OX40 agonist ivuxolimab in advanced cancers. At the level of the study: The patients got ivuxolimab, which is an agonistic anti-OX40 (CD134) antibody. Partial responses occurred in Three dose-escalation patients, one with hepatocellular carcinoma and two with cutaneous melanoma. Points from the study as a whole: Low normalized T-cell clonal expansion also characterized some of the nonresponders.

TCRdb's copy holds only in-frame clones and misses some; the assay was immunoSEQ multiplex PCR. The sample contains about 20,000 clones, approximately 90% of which appear only once. On this clone itself: Antigen unknown.

A history of autoimmune disease or systemic immunosuppression excluded patients. The V gene's germline CDR1 is MRHNA and CDR2 SNTAGT. With V trimmed by 1 base and J by 6 bases, 8 bases remained unmatched. The CDR3 totals 16 residues. This rearrangement joins TRBV6-4 to TRBJ2-3, with 9 nucleotides matching TRBD2. The sequence was collected from an adult with an advanced solid tumor such as melanoma, head and neck, liver or kidney cancer. Sequencing used CD4+ or CD8+ T cells sorted from blood, obtained in a trial of the OX40 agonist ivuxolimab. CDR3 region: CASSDFSGGPPDTQYF. The CDR3 DNA sequence: TGTGCCAGCAGTGACTTTAGCGGGGGTCCCCCCGATACGCAGTATTTT.